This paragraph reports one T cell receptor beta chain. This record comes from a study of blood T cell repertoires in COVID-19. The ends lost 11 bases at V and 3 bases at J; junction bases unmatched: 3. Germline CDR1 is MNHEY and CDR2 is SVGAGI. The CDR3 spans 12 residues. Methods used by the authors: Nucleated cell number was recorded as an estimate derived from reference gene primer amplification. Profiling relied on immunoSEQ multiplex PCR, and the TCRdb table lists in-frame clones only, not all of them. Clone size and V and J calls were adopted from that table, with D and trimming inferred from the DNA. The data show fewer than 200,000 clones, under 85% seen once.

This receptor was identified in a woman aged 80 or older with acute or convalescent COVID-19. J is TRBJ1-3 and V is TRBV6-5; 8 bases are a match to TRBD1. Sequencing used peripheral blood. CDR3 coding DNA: TGTGCCGGACAGGGTTTTGGAAACACCATATATTTT. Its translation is CAGQGFGNTIYF.